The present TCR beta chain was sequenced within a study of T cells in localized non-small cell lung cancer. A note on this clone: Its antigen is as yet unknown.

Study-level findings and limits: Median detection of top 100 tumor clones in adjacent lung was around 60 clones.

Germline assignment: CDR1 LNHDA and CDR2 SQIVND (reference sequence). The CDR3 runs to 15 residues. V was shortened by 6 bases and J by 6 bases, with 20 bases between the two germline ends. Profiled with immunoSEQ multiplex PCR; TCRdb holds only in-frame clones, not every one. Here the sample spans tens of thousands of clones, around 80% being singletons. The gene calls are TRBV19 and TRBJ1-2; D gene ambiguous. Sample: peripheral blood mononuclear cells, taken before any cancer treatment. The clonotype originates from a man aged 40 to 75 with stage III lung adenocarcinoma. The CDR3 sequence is CASRQWVRAVDGYTF. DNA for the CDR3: TGTGCCAGTAGACAGTGGGTGCGGGCGGTGGATGGCTACACCTTC.